This T cell receptor beta chain was found in a study of T cell repertoires in aging, cancer and after chemotherapy. Study as a whole: Pre- and post-chemotherapy samples were paired from glioblastoma patients treated with temozolomide-based therapy. Findings of the study overall: In cancer patients, declining TCR diversity with age involved lost richness and lost evenness. Compared with age-matched healthy donors, untreated hematological or solid cancer patients showed higher blood TCR clonality.

This clonotype was seen a few times. Its specificity is not known. TRB rearrangements spanning V, D and J were amplified using mixed TRB-A/B primers. TCRdb recomputed calls from the multiplex PCR reads with MiXCR, one row per CDR3 protein. The top ten hold roughly 10% of the sample, which has some 2,700 distinct CDR3 sequences, about 25% seen once. Peripheral blood genomic DNA, not sorted cells or RNA, was the template. The sequenced material came from blood. The receptor was derived from a human donor with a solid tumor.

The DNA of the CDR3 is TGCGCCAGCAGCTTGGCCGCTGGTACGCTCTCCTACGAGCAGTACTTC. It codes for CASSLAAGTLSYEQYF. V gene TRBV5-1 combines with J gene TRBJ2-7; no clear D gene. Germline V CDR1 and CDR2: SGHRS, YFSETQ. V was pared by 0 bases and J by 0 bases, with 13 bases between. The CDR3 is made up of 16 amino acids. Together with reference TRBV5-1 and TRBJ2-7, the CDR3 gives the full variable domain: KAGVTQTPRYLIKTRGQQVTLSCSPISGHRSVSWYQQTPGQGLQFLFEYFSETQRNKGNFPGRFSGRQFSNSRSEMNVSTLELGDSALYLCASSLAAGTLSYEQYFGPGTRLTVT.